This T cell receptor beta chain was observed in a study of cytomegalovirus exposure and HLA in healthy donors (dated by TCRdb to about 2017). Background on the whole study: In an earlier analysis of roughly 590 of the donors, 250 to 350 Gb of sequence data and roughly 100 million unique TCR beta sequences from about 190 million T cells were reported. Around 330 gigabases of sequencing data and approximately 92 million unique TCR sequences made up an early release that covered approximately 650 HLA-typed donors. Of the roughly 390 genotyped donors, approximately 80% were placed in the genetic ancestry cluster associated with self-reported Caucasian donors. The study aimed to test whether cataloging public T cell receptors could reveal signatures of past pathogen exposure. The study profiled the T cell repertoires of about 720 subjects by immunosequencing and related them to cytomegalovirus serostatus. In addition to the first cohort of about 650 subjects, a separate validation cohort of approximately 110 different subjects was used. To predict cytomegalovirus infection status, the study combined high-throughput TCR immunosequencing, statistical association of individual TCRs with disease status, and machine learning. In a later analysis, previously published TCR beta repertoires from more than 500 donors were re-analyzed and high-resolution HLA genotyping was added so that TCR occurrence patterns could be studied. In the later analysis, no new phenotypic data were used to find candidate immune exposures; instead, reliance was placed on TCR beta sequences and their occurrence across donors. To decide whether each TCR beta V gene segment behaved as functional or pseudogenic, an earlier analysis of approximately 600 of the donors relied on high-throughput TCR beta sequencing. Alongside the repertoire data, information on donor age, sex, ethnicity and CMV serostatus was compiled. A later genetic analysis used genome-wide SNP genotypes for about three fifths of the 666 donors, treating that subset as a discovery cohort. Every repertoire in the discovery cohort had been generated on one and the same sequencing platform. HLA typing included class I and class II loci at four-digit resolution. Typing coverage varied by locus: about 629-640 donors for A, B, C, DRB1 and DQB1; under 550 for DQA1; 600 to 610 for DPA1; under 490 for DPB1. Five DR-DQ haplotypes were treated as single units for association and clustering because of strong linkage in the cohort. Among around 400 genotyped donors of the cohort, an average of 235,054 unique TCR beta nucleotide sequences were sequenced per donor, roughly 20% of them non-productive.

The study at large found these results: Because HLA typing was missing for some donors at each locus, association tests included only the typed subset. In the study, some 160 TCR beta chains were listed as associated with cytomegalovirus. In a later analysis, HLA-associated TCR beta chains showed more clonal expansion and lower generation probabilities than non-associated chains that were equally common. In a later analysis, 16,951 TCR beta sequences were associated with specific HLA alleles at a false discovery rate of 0.05. Three of the identified cytomegalovirus-associated TCR beta chains were confirmed in vitro to be specific for cytomegalovirus antigens. A later analysis reported that several top co-occurrence clusters appeared linked to parvovirus B19, influenza, CMV and Epstein-Barr virus. Linkage disequilibrium might explain the correlated functional status among segregating V segments, but an unknown experimental factor could not be excluded. In both the original and validation cohorts, the classifier was reported to diagnose cytomegalovirus status with high specificity and sensitivity. Some IMGT-functional V segments, including TRBV6-2 and TRBV6-3, could not be told apart with the 87-base-pair reads, so those segments were excluded. An earlier analysis of approximately 600 of the donors showed that most TCR beta V segments appeared in productive rearrangements either about 90% or about 30% of the time, which broadly matched IMGT annotations. A further reported finding was that TCR beta sequences accurately predicted the HLA-A and HLA-B alleles for most subjects in the first cohort. CMV serostatus was the only immune exposure information available for the cohort. Only TCR beta chains were sequenced in this cohort, and the absence of alpha or paired-chain data limited detectable features. Most CMV-associated TCR beta chains appeared to be HLA-restricted in a later analysis, and the HLA associations seemed to be driven largely by CMV exposure. It was suggested by the authors that the approach could potentially be generalized to other disease states and immunological phenotypes. An association between a missense DCLRE1C variant and V-gene and J-gene trimming of TCR beta chains was found in a later genetic analysis and replicated in an independent cohort. Assigning TCR associations to individual alleles was difficult when HLA alleles, especially DR and DQ, strongly co-occurred. In a later analysis, TCR association rates were found to vary across HLA loci, with the most associated TCRs seen for DRB1 alleles and the fewest for HLA-C alleles. According to a later genetic analysis, donors in an Asian-associated ancestry cluster had fewer N-insertions in productive TCRs than the roughly 700-donor mean. Roughly 17 rarely observed V segments, including chromosome 9 orphons, were excluded from the earlier analysis of just under 600 of the donors because counts were too low. A cluster of highly shared sequence variants was judged likely to be a technical artifact of the sequencing pipeline. Presence/absence analyses assumed roughly uniform sequencing depth across donors, an assumption that may not hold. Across donors, most TCR sequences were observed very rarely, whereas some public TCRs were present in many individuals.

Comments on this clone: The clone's antigen remains unknown. Qualities for individual bases were not recorded, and no much larger clone is one base off.

The method was the immunoSEQ multiplex PCR assay. The multiplex PCR relied on a mix of 60 forward primers for TCR Vbeta segments and 13 reverse primers for TCR Jbeta segments. Amplification of the CDR3 region of rearranged TCR beta genes was performed with a multiplex PCR assay on genomic DNA. The Illumina HiSeq System was used to sequence the amplified TCR beta libraries as 87-base-pair reads. The published analysis was carried out like this. A later analysis counted about 76 million unique TCR beta chains across the 600 to 850 repertoires, and some 11 million of these chains were shared by at least two donors. Raw reads were error-corrected and collapsed into unique sequences by a nearest-neighbor algorithm in which closely related sequences were merged to remove PCR and sequencing errors. V, D and J gene segments were assigned by aligning CDR3 sequences to IMGT reference sequences. Each retained sequence needed at least a six-nucleotide match to both a V gene segment and a J gene segment. Rearrangements were called productive when the CDR3 lacked stop codons and stayed in frame with V and J; all others were non-productive. CDR3 was defined by IMGT convention, running from the second conserved V-encoded cysteine to the conserved J-encoded phenylalanine. In an earlier analysis of 550 to 650 of the donors, sequences lacking an unambiguous match to a single V gene segment were excluded. An earlier analysis of 587 of the donors classified V segments as functional when productive rearrangements were above 56.7% and as segregating when the standard deviation between donors was above 5%. A statistical classification framework was built for diagnosing cytomegalovirus status from the catalog of TCR beta chain sequences. In a later analysis, V and J genes were assigned by comparing TCR nucleotide sequences against IMGT/GENE-DB human TR gene sequences. Using the TCRdist pipeline, a later analysis assigned CDR3 sequences along with most-parsimonious VDJ recombination scenarios. In a later analysis, every TCR beta chain was defined by the combination of its CDR3 amino acid sequence and its V-gene family, and reads without a unique V-gene family were dropped. A later analysis removed 600 or so highly shared, low-generation-probability nucleotide sequences to deal with suspected cross-contamination and a sequencing artifact. In a later analysis, a clonal expansion index for each public chain was calculated from normalized within-repertoire ranks of inferred template counts. In a later analysis, generation probabilities were computed using a VDJ recombination model fitted to out-of-frame rearrangements, and the results were checked against IGoR. In a later analysis, hypergeometric tests were used to score TCR-TCR, TCR-HLA and TCR-CMV co-occurrence, with a repertoire-size bias correction applied to TCR pairs. To estimate false discovery rates, a later analysis permuted the HLA or CMV assignments 20 times. In a later analysis, co-occurring TCRs were grouped using DBSCAN, and TCRdist sequence similarity was added for clustering within HLA-allele-positive subsets. Co-occurrence clustering excluded repertoires with fewer than 30,000 or more than 120,000 public chains, plus five with anomalous nucleotide sharing. The source is immuneACCESS, and TCRdb retained only in-frame sequences with V and J called. Part of the clones is not carried over; for the studies checked, unresolved V genes explain less than half of this, and the remainder is unexplained. For V, J and clone size, that table is used; D and trimming come from the DNA. The sample has 150,000 to 200,000 clones on record, over 60% of them singletons. The ten largest make up around 1.5% of the sample.

The cohort consisted of 650 to 850 healthy bone marrow donors. At the time of sampling, every cohort member was nominally healthy, though immune exposures that went unrecorded were likely present. The donor was CMV seronegative and belonged to the group of roughly 330 seronegative cohort members. Each donor provided a peripheral blood sample, and peripheral blood mononuclear cells were used for TCR beta sequencing. Genomic DNA extraction from the blood cell samples was performed with the Qiagen DNeasy Blood Extraction Kit. The CDR3 starts with the cysteine, ends with the phenylalanine, and has 16 residues. Kept here is only the CDR3 DNA, which spans 48 bases and is read in frame from base 1. Clipping removes 5 bases from V and 0 bases from J, with 7 as the unmatched junction base count. Taken from the germline V gene, the CDR1 and CDR2 loops are MNHEY and SVGAGI.

The sequence derives from a man between 18 and 35 years old in good health and CMV-seronegative. The sample was PBMCs. The chain joins TRBV6-5 to TRBJ1-1; 9 junctional bases match TRBD1. Here is the DNA: TGTGCCAGCAGTCACTGGACAGGGGTAATGAACACTGAAGCTTTCTTT. It is translated as CASSHWTGVMNTEAFF.